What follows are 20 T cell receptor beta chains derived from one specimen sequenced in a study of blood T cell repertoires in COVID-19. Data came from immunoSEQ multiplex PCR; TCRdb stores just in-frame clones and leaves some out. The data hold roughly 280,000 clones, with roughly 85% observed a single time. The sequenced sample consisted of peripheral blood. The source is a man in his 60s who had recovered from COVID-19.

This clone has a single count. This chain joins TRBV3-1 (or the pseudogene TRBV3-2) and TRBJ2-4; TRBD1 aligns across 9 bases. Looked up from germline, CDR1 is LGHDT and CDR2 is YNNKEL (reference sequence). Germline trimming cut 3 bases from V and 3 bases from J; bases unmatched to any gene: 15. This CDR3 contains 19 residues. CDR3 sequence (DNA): TGTGCCAGCAGCCATGTCTTTCCCGGGACAGGGCGAGGCAAAAACATTCAGTACTTC. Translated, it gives CASSHVFPGTGRGKNIQYF.

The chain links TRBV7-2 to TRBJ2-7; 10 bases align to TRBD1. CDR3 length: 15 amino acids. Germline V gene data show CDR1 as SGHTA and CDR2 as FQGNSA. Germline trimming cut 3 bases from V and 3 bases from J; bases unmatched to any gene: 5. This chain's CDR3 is CASSLGQGYRYEQYF. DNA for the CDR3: TGTGCCAGCAGCTTGGGACAGGGGTATCGCTACGAGCAGTACTTC.

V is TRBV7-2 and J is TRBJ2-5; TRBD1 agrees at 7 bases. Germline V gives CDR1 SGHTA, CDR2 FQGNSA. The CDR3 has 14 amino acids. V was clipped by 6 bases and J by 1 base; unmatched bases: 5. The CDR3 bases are TGTGCCAGCAGTCACGGACAGGCCCAAGAGACCCAGTACTTC. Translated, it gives CASSHGQAQETQYF.

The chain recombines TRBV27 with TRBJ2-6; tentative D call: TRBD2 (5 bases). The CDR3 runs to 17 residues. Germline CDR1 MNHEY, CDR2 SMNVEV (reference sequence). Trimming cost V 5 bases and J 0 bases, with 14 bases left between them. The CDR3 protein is CASSLGAGASGANVLTF. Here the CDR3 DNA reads TGTGCCAGCAGTCTTGGCGCGGGCGCCTCTGGGGCCAACGTCCTGACTTTC.

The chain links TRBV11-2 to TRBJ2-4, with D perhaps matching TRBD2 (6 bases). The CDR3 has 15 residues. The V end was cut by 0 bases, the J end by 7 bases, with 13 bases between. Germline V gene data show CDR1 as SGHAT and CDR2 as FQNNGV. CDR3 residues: CASSLDPGGGNIQYF. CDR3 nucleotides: TGTGCCAGCAGCTTAGATCCCGGGGGTGGGAACATTCAGTACTTC.

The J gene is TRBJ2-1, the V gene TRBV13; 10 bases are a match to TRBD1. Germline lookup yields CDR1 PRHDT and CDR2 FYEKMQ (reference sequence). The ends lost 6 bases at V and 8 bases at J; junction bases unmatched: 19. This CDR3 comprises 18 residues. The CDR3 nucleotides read TGTGCCAGCAGTCCCGGGAGCGGGACAGGGGTTTTTTCACATGAGCAGTTCTTC. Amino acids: CASSPGSGTGVFSHEQFF.

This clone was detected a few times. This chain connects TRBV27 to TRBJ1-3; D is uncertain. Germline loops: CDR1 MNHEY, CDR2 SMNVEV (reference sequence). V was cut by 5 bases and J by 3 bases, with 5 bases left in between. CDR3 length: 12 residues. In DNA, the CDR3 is TGTGCCAGCAGTGCAGGTGGAAACACCATATATTTT. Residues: CASSAGGNTIYF.

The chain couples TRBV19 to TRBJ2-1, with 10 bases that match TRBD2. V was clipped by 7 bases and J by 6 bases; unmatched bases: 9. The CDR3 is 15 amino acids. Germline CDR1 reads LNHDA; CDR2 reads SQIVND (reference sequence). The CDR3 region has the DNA TGTGCCAGTACGCCAACTAGCGGGAAGTTCAATGAGCAGTTCTTC. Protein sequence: CASTPTSGKFNEQFF.

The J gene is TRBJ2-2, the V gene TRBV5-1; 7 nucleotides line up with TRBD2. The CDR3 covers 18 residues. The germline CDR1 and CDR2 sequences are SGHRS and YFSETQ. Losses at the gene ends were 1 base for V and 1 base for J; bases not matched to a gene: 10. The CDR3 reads CASSLPSVLAVNTGELFF. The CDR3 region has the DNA TGCGCCAGCAGCTTGCCCTCGGTTCTAGCGGTGAACACCGGGGAGCTGTTTTTT.

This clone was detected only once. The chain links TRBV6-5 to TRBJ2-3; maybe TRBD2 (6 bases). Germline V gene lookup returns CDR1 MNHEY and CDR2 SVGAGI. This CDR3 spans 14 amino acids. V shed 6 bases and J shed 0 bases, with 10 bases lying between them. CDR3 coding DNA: TGTGCCAGCAGGAAAGCGGGTAGCACAGATACGCAGTATTTT. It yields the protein CASRKAGSTDTQYF.

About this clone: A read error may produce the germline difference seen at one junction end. Here the CDR3 reads CASSLGQGALF. The CDR3 coding sequence is TGTGCCAGCAGCTTAGGACAGGGAGCTCTTTTC. The V and J genes are TRBV5-6 and TRBJ2-7; 8 bases line up with TRBD1. Germline V lookup: CDR1 SGHDT, CDR2 YYEEEE. The CDR3 sequence is 11 residues long.

The CDR3 reads CATSRFSSSYEQYF. CDR3 in DNA: TGTGCCACCAGCAGATTCAGTTCCTCCTACGAGCAGTACTTC. The chain couples TRBV15 to TRBJ2-7; no reliable D call. The CDR3 sequence is 14 residues long. Germline CDR1 and CDR2: LNHNV and YYDKDF (reference sequence). Trimming removed 2 bases at V and 0 bases at J, with 8 bases between. Full variable domain (rest looked up from reference TRBV15 and TRBJ2-7): DAMVIQNPRYQVTQFGKPVTLSCSQTLNHNVMYWYQQKSSQAPKLLFHYYDKDFNNEADTPDNFQSRRPNTSFCFLDIRSPGLGDTAMYLCATSRFSSSYEQYFGPGTRLTVT.

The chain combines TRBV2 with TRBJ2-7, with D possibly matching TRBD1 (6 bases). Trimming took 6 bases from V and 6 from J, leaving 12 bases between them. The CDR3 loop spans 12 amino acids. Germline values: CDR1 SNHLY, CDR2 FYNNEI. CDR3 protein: CASRGTGREQYF. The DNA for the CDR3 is TGTGCCAGCAGGGGTACAGGGCGCGAGCAGTACTTC.

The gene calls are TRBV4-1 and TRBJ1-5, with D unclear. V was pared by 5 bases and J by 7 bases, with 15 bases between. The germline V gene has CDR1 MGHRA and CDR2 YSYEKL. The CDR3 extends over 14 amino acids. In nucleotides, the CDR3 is TGCGCCAGCAGCTATATCGCGGGGTTCCAGCCCCAGCATTTT. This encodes CASSYIAGFQPQHF.

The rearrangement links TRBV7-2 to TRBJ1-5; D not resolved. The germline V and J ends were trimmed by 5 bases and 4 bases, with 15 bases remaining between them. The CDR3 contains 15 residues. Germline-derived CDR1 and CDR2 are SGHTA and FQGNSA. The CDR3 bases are TGTGCCAGCAGCGCTCAACAACTAAGAAATCAGCCCCAGCATTTT. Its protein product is CASSAQQLRNQPQHF.

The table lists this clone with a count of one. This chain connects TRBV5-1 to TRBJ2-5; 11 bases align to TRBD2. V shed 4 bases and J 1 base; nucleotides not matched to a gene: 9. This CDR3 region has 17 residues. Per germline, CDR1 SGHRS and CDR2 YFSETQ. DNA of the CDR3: TGCGCCAGCAGCCCCCTTTCTGGGACTAGCGGCCAAGAGACCCAGTACTTC. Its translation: CASSPLSGTSGQETQYF.

In DNA form, the CDR3 reads TGTGCCAGCAGTGGGAAGAGGACAGGGGAAAACACTGAAGCTTTCTTT. Its translation is CASSGKRTGENTEAFF. This chain joins TRBV6-1 and TRBJ1-1, with 9 nucleotides matching TRBD1. CDR1 and CDR2 (germline): MNHNS, SASEGT. CDR3 length equals 16 residues. After removal of 4 bases from V and 2 bases from J, the junction contained 8 bases not matched to a gene.

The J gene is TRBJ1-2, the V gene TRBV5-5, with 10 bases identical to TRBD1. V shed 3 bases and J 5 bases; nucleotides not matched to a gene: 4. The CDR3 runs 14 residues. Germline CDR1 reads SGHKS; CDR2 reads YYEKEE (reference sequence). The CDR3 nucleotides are TGTGCCAGCAGCTCGGGACAGGGGTCTTATGGCTACACCTTC. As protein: CASSSGQGSYGYTF.

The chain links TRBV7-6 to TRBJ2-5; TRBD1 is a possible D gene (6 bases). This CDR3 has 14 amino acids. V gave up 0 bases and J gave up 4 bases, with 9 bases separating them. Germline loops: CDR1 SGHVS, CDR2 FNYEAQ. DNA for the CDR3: TGTGCCAGCAGCTTAGCTCCAGGGGTAGAGACCCAGTACTTC. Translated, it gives CASSLAPGVETQYF.

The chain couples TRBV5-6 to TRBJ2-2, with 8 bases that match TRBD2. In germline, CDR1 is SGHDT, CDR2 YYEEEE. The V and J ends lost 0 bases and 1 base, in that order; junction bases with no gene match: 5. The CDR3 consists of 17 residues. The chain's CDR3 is CASSLGRTSGNTGELFF. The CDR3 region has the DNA TGTGCCAGCAGCTTGGGTCGTACTAGCGGGAACACCGGGGAGCTGTTTTTT.